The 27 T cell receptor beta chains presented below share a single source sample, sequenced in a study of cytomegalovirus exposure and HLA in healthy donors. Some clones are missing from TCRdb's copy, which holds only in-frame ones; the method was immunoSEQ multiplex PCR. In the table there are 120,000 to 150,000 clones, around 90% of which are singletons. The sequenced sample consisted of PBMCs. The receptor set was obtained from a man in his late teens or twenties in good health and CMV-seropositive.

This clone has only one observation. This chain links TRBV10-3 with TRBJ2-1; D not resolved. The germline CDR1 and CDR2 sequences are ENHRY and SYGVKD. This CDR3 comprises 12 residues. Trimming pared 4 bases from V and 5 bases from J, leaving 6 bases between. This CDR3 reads CAISVADNEQFF. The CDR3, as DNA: TGTGCCATCAGTGTCGCAGACAATGAGCAGTTCTTC.

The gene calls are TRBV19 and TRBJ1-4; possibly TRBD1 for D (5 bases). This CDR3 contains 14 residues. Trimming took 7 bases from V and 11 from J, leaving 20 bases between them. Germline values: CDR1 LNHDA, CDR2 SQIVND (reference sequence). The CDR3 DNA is TGTGCCAGTAAATTCAGGGAAGCTCATAGGAAACTGTTTTTT. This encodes CASKFREAHRKLFF.

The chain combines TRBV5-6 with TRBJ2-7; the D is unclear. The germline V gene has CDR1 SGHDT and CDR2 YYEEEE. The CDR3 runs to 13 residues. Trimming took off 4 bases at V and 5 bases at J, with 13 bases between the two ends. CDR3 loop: CASSPMPYHEQYF. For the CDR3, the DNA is TGTGCCAGCAGCCCTATGCCTTATCACGAGCAGTACTTC. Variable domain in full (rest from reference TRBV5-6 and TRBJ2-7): DAGVTQSPTHLIKTRGQQVTLRCSPKSGHDTVSWYQQALGQGPQFIFQYYEEEERQRGNFPDRFSGHQFPNYSSELNVNALLLGDSALYLCASSPMPYHEQYFGPGTRLTVT.

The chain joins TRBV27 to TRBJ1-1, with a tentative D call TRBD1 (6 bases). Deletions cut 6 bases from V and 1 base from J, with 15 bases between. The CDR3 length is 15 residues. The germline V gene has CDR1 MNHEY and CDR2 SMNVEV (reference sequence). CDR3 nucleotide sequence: TGTGCCAGCAGCCGAACAGGGAGAGGGAACACTGAAGCTTTCTTT. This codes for CASSRTGRGNTEAFF.

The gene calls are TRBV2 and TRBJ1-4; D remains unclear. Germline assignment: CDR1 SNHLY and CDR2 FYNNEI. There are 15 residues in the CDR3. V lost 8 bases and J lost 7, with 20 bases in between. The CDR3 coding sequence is TGTGCCAGCGGACCCTCACGGGGTTACGCTGAAAAACTGTTTTTT. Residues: CASGPSRGYAEKLFF.

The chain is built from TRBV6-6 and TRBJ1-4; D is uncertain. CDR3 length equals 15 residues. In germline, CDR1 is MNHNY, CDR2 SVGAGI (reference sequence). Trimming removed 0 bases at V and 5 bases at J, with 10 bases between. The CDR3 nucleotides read TGTGCCAGCAGTTACTCGGGCAGACTAAATGAAAAACTGTTTTTT. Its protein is CASSYSGRLNEKLFF.

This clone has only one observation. CDR3 amino acids: CASSRDRVAYGYTF. The CDR3 nucleotides are TGTGCCAGCAGTCGAGACAGGGTAGCATATGGCTACACCTTC. This chain links TRBV28 with TRBJ1-2, with 7 positions matching TRBD1. CDR1 and CDR2 from the germline V gene are MDHEN and SYDVKM. J gave up 5 bases and V 5 bases, and 8 bases lay outside the gene matches. This CDR3 is built from 14 residues.

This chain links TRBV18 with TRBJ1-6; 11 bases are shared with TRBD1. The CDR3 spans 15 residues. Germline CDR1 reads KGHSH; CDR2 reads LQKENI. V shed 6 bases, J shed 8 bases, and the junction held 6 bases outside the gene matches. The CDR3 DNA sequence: TGTGCCAGCTCTGACGGGACAGGGGGGGATTCACCCCTCCACTTT. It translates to CASSDGTGGDSPLHF.

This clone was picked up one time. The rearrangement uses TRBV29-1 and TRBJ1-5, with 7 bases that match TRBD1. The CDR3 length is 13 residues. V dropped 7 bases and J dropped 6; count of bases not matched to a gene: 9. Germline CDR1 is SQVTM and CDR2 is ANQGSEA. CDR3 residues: CSASTGLRQPQHF. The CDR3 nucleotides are TGCAGCGCTTCGACAGGGTTACGTCAGCCCCAGCATTTT.

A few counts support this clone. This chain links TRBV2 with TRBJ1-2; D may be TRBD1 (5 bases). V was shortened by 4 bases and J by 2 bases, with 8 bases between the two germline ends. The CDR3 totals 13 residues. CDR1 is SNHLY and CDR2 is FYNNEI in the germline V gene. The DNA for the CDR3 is TGTGCCAGCAGTGCAGGGCCCAACTATGGCTACACCTTC. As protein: CASSAGPNYGYTF.

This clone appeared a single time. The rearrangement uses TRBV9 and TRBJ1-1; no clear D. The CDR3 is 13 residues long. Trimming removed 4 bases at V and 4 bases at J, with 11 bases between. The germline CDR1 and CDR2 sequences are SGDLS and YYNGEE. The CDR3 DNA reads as TGTGCCAGCAGCCCCGAGGGTATCACTGAAGCTTTCTTT. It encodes CASSPEGITEAFF.

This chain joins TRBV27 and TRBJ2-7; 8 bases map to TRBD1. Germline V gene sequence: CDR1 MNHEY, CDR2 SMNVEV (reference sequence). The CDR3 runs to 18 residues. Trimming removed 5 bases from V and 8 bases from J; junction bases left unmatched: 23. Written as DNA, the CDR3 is TGTGCCAGCAGTATCGACCCCAGGGTAGCGGCGGGACAGGTTAAGCAGTACTTC. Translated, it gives CASSIDPRVAAGQVKQYF.

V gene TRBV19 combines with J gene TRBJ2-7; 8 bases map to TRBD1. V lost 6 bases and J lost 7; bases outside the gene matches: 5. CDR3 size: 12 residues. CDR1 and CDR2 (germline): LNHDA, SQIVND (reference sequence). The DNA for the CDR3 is TGTGCCAGTAGGGACAGGGACAGGGAGCAGTACTTC. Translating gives CASRDRDREQYF.

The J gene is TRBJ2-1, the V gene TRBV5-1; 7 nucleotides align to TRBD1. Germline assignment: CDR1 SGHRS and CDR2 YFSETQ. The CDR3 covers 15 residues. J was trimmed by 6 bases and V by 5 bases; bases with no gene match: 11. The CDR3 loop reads CASRPQTGLGNEQFF. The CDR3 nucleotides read TGCGCCAGCAGGCCCCAGACAGGGCTAGGCAATGAGCAGTTCTTC. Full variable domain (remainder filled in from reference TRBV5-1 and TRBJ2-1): KAGVTQTPRYLIKTRGQQVTLSCSPISGHRSVSWYQQTPGQGLQFLFEYFSETQRNKGNFPGRFSGRQFSNSRSEMNVSTLELGDSALYLCASRPQTGLGNEQFFGPGTRLTVL.

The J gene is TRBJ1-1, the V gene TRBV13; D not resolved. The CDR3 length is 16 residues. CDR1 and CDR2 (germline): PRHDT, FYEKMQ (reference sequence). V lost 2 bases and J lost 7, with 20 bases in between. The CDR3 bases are TGTGCCAGCAGCTTACAATCTGCCGGTCCCGGGGTTGAAGCTTTCTTT. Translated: CASSLQSAGPGVEAFF.

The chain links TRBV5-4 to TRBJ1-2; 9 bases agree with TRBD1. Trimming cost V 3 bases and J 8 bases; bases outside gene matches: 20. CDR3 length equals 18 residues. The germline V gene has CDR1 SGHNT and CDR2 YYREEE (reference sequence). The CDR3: CASSSDPGQGSMGEGYTF. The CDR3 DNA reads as TGTGCCAGCAGCTCCGATCCGGGACAGGGATCAATGGGCGAGGGCTACACCTTC.

The CDR3 region has the DNA TGCGCCAGCAGCTTGGGTATCCGAGAGACCCAGTACTTC. Translating it yields CASSLGIRETQYF. This chain links TRBV5-1 with TRBJ2-5; unclear D gene. Per the germline V gene, CDR1 is SGHRS and CDR2 is YFSETQ. V was clipped by 0 bases and J by 4 bases, with 7 bases between them. The CDR3 covers 13 residues. Combining the CDR3 with reference TRBV5-1 and TRBJ2-5 gives the whole variable domain KAGVTQTPRYLIKTRGQQVTLSCSPISGHRSVSWYQQTPGQGLQFLFEYFSETQRNKGNFPGRFSGRQFSNSRSEMNVSTLELGDSALYLCASSLGIRETQYFGPGTRLLVL.

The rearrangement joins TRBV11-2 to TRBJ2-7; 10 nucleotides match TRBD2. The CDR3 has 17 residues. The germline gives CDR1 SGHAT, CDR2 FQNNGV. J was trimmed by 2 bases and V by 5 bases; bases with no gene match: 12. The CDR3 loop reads CASSQWAGTSVTYEQYF. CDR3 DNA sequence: TGTGCCAGCAGCCAATGGGCCGGGACTAGCGTTACCTACGAGCAGTACTTC.

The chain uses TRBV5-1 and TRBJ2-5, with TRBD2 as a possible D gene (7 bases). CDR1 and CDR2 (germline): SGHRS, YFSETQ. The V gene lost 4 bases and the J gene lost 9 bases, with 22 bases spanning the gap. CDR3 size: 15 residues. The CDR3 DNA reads TGCGCCAGCAGCCTAGGACAGCTAGCGGCTGGGGCCCAGTACTTC. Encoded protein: CASSLGQLAAGAQYF.

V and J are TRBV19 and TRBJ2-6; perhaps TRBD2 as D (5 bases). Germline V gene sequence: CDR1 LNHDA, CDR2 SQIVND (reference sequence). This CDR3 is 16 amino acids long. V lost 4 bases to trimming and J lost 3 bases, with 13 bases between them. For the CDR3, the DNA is TGTGCCAGTAGTAATAGCCGGGGTGGTGGGGCCAACGTCCTGACTTTC. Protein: CASSNSRGGGANVLTF.

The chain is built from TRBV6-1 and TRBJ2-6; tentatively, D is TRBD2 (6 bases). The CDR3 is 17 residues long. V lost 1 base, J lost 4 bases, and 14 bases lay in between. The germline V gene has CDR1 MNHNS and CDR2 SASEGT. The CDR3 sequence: CASSEGYGGIGANVLTF. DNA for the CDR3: TGTGCCAGCAGTGAAGGTTATGGCGGGATCGGGGCCAACGTCCTGACTTTC.

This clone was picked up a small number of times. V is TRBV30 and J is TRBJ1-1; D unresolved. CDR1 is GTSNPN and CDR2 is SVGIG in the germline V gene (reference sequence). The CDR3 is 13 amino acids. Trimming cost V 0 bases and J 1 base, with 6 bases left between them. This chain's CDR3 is CAWSVQKNTEAFF. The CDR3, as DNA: TGTGCCTGGAGTGTACAGAAGAACACTGAAGCTTTCTTT.

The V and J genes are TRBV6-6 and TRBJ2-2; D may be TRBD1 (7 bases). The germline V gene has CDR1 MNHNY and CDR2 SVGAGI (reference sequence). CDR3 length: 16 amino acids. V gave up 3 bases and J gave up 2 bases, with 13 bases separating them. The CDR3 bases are TGTGCCAGCAGTTATAGTGGAGGGGGCAACACCGGGGAGCTGTTTTTT. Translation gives CASSYSGGGNTGELFF.

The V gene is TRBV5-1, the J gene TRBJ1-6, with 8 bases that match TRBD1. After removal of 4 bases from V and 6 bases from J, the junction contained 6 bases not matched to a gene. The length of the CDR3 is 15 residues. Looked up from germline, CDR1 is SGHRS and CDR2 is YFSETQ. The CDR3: CASSRSDRANSPLHF. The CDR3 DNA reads TGCGCCAGCAGCCGATCGGACAGGGCTAATTCACCCCTCCACTTT.

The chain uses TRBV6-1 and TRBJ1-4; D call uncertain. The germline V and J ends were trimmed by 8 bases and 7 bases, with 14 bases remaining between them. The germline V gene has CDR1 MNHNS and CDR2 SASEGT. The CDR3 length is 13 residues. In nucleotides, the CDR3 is TGTGCCAGCGGTCCAGAGGCAAGTGAAAAACTGTTTTTT. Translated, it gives CASGPEASEKLFF.

CDR3 nucleotide sequence: TGTGCCAGCAGCTGGGATGGGAGCTCCTACGAGCAGTACTTC. Its translation: CASSWDGSSYEQYF. This chain connects TRBV7-2 to TRBJ2-7; TRBD2 is a possible D gene (5 bases). CDR1 and CDR2 (germline): SGHTA, FQGNSA. The CDR3 loop spans 14 amino acids. Trimming took off 4 bases at V and 0 bases at J, with 10 bases between the two ends.

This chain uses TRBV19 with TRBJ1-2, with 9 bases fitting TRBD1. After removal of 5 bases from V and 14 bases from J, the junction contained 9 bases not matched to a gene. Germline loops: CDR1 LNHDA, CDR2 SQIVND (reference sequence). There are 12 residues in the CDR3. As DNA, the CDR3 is TGTGCCAGTAGTCTTGGACAGGGGAGCAATACCTTC. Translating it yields CASSLGQGSNTF. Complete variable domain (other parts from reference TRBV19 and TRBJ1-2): DGGITQSPKYLFRKEGQNVTLSCEQNLNHDAMYWYRQDPGQGLRLIYYSQIVNDFQKGDIAEGYSVSREKKESFPLTVTSAQKNPTAFYLCASSLGQGSNTFGSGTRLTVV.